These 4 T cell receptor beta chains share one sample of origin, sequenced in a study of blood T cell repertoires in COVID-19. Clones were read by immunoSEQ multiplex PCR, and TCRdb kept only the in-frame ones, dropping some. This sample has more than 70,000 clones, with less than 90% found just once. The sequenced sample was peripheral blood. These receptors all come from a man between 60 and 70 years old with acute or convalescent COVID-19.

The CDR3 coding sequence is TGTGCCAGTAGTATGCGGAAAGGGACAGGGAACCTCGGCGCCGGACGAAGGGCCTACGAGCAGTACTTC. It encodes CASSMRKGTGNLGAGRRAYEQYF. This chain connects TRBV19 to TRBJ2-7; TRBD1 matches 9 bases. Looked up from germline, CDR1 is LNHDA and CDR2 is SQIVND (reference sequence). Trimming at V came to 3 bases and at J to 2 bases, leaving 29 bases not matched to a gene. The length of the CDR3 is 23 residues.

This chain joins TRBV12-5 and TRBJ2-1; 11 bases fit TRBD2. Losses at the gene ends were 7 bases for V and 1 base for J; bases not matched to a gene: 15. This CDR3 is 19 amino acids long. In germline, CDR1 is LGHNT, CDR2 FRNRAP. DNA for the CDR3: TGTGCTAGTGCCGAACACTTCGGGACTAGCGGATTTTCCTACAATGAGCAGTTCTTC. Translating it yields CASAEHFGTSGFSYNEQFF. The entire variable domain, with the rest obtained from reference TRBV12-5 and TRBJ2-1, is as follows: DARVTQTPRHKVTEMGQEVTMRCQPILGHNTVFWYRQTMMQGLELLAYFRNRAPLDDSGMPKDRFSAEMPDATLATLKIQPSEPRDSAVYFCASAEHFGTSGFSYNEQFFGPGTRLTVL.

The chain links TRBV30 to TRBJ1-1; D gene uncertain. CDR1 is GTSNPN, CDR2 SVGIG, per germline (reference sequence). The CDR3 covers 14 residues. V lost 3 bases and J lost 4, with 15 bases in between. The CDR3, as DNA: TGTGCCTGGAGGGGCAGCCCTGCCGGCACTGAAGCTTTCTTT. Protein product: CAWRGSPAGTEAFF.

This chain uses TRBV5-4 with TRBJ2-5; 7 nucleotides match TRBD1. Germline V gene data show CDR1 as SGHNT and CDR2 as YYREEE (reference sequence). Trimming removed 0 bases from V and 2 bases from J; junction bases left unmatched: 4. The CDR3 extends over 15 amino acids. Written as DNA, the CDR3 is TGTGCCAGCAGCTTGGAGGCAGGGGGACAAGAGACCCAGTACTTC. As protein: CASSLEAGGQETQYF.